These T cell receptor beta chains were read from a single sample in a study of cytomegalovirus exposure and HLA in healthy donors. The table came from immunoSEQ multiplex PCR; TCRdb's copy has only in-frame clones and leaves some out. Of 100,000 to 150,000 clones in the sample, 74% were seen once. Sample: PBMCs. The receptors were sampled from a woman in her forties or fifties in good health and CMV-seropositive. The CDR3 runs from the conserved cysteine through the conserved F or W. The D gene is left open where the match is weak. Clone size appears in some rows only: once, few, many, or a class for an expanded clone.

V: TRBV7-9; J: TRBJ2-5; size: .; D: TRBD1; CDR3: CASSSTGTGAETQYF; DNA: TGTGCCAGCAGCTCGACCGGGACAGGGGCAGAGACCCAGTACTTC
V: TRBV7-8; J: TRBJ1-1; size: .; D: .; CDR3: CASSYKGVTEAFF; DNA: TGTGCCAGCAGTTATAAGGGGGTCACTGAAGCTTTCTTT
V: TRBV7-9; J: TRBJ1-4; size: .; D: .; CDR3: CASSFNRESEKLFF; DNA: TGTGCCAGCAGCTTCAACAGAGAATCTGAAAAACTGTTTTTT
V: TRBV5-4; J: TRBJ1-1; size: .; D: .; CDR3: CASSLDRLLYNTEAFF; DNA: TGTGCCAGCAGCTTGGACAGGCTTCTTTACAACACTGAAGCTTTCTTT
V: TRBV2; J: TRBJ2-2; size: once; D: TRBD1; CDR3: CASRPGTGTGELFF; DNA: TGTGCCAGCCGGCCCGGGACAGGGACCGGGGAGCTGTTTTTT
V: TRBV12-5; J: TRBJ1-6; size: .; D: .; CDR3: CASGYVDSRNSPLHF; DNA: TGTGCTAGTGGTTATGTGGACAGCAGGAATTCACCCCTCCACTTT
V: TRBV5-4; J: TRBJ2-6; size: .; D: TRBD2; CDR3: CASSPGGARNYGANVLTF; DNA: TGTGCCAGCAGCCCGGGGGGGGCGCGGAATTATGGGGCCAACGTCCTGACTTTC
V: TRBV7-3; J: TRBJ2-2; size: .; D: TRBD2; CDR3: CASLAGPNTGELFF; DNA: TGTGCCAGTCTAGCGGGGCCGAACACCGGGGAGCTGTTTTTT
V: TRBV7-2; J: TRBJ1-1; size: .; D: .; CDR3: CASSTDRTKLKTEAFF; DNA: TGTGCCAGCAGCACCGACAGGACCAAGCTAAAGACTGAAGCTTTCTTT
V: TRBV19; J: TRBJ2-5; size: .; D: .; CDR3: CASQGGRAQYF; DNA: TGTGCCTCCCAGGGCGGCAGGGCCCAGTACTTC
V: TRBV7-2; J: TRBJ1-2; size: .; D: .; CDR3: CASSLMREEGYGYTF; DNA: TGTGCCAGCAGCTTAATGAGGGAGGAAGGCTATGGCTACACCTTC
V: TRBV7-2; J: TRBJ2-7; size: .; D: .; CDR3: CASSRTRTASYEQYF; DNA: TGTGCCAGCAGCAGAACAAGGACAGCCTCCTACGAGCAGTACTTC
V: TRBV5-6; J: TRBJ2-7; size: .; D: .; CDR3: CASSLIRSTYEQYF; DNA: TGTGCCAGCAGCTTGATACGGTCTACCTACGAGCAGTACTTC
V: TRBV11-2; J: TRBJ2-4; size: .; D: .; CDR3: CASSPLDRPGGDIQYF; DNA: TGTGCCAGCAGCCCCTTGGACCGTCCCGGAGGTGACATTCAGTACTTC
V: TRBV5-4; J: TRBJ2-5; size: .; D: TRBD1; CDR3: CASRRDRQETQYF; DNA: TGTGCCAGCAGACGGGACAGACAAGAGACCCAGTACTTC
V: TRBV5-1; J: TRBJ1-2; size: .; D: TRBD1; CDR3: CASSLGQGAHGYTF; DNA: TGCGCCAGCAGCTTGGGACAGGGGGCTCATGGCTACACCTTC
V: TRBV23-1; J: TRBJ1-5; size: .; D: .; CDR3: CAQTFMAGHRRANQPQHF; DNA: TGCGCCCAAACCTTCATGGCTGGTCACAGGAGGGCTAATCAGCCCCAGCATTTT
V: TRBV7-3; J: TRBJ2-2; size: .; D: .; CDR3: CASSPDSNTGELFF; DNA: TGTGCCAGCAGCCCGGACTCAAACACCGGGGAGCTGTTTTTT
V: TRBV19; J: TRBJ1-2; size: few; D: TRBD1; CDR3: CASSDRGLGYTF; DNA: TGTGCCAGTAGTGACAGGGGGCTAGGCTACACCTTC
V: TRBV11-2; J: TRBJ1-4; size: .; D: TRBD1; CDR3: CASSLPRDSTNEKLFF; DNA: TGTGCCAGCAGCTTACCCCGGGACAGCACTAATGAAAAACTGTTTTTT
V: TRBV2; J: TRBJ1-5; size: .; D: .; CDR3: CASSVFRDTNQPQHF; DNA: TGTGCCAGCAGTGTATTCAGGGACACGAATCAGCCCCAGCATTTT
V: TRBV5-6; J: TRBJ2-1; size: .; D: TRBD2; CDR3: CASSLFSGLAYNEQFF; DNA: TGTGCCAGCAGCTTGTTCTCCGGACTAGCTTACAATGAGCAGTTCTTC
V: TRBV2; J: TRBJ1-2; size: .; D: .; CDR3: CASSPYLLIGSSQVNYGYTF; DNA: TGTGCCAGCAGTCCGTACCTATTGATTGGTAGTTCCCAGGTTAACTATGGCTACACCTTC
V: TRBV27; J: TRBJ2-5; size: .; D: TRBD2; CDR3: CASRRGGSYQETQYF; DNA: TGTGCCAGCAGACGGGGGGGAAGTTACCAAGAGACCCAGTACTTC
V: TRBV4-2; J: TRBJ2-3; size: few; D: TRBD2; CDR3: CASSQEVIIGGLAGGTDTQYF; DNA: TGTGCCAGCAGCCAAGAAGTAATAATCGGCGGACTAGCGGGAGGCACAGATACGCAGTATTTT
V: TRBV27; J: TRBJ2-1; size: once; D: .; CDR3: CASSSERTSYNEQFF; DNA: TGTGCCAGCAGTTCCGAGCGGACCTCCTACAATGAGCAGTTCTTC
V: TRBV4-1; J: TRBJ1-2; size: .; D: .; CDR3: CASSQTRGEEEDKGRRYGYTF; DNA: TGCGCCAGCAGCCAAACCCGAGGGGAGGAGGAGGACAAGGGACGAAGATATGGCTACACCTTC
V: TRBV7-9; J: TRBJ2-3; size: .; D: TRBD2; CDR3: CASSPGLANTDTQYF; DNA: TGTGCCAGCAGCCCGGGACTAGCGAACACAGATACGCAGTATTTT
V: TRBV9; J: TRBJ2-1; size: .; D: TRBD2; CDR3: CASSSPGTSGYNEQFF; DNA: TGTGCCAGCAGCTCCCCGGGGACTAGCGGGTACAATGAGCAGTTCTTC
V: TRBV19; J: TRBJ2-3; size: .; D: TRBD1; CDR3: CASQTGSTDTQYF; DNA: TGTGCCAGCCAGACAGGGAGCACAGATACGCAGTATTTT
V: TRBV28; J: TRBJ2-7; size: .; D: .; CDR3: CASSLLKREQYF; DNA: TGTGCCAGCAGTTTGCTAAAGAGGGAGCAGTACTTC
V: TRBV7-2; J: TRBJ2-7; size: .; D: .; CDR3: CASRLDSYEQYF; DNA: TGTGCCAGCAGACTCGACAGCTACGAGCAGTACTTC
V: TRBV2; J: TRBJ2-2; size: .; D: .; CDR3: CASVGAWAAANTGELFF; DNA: TGTGCCAGCGTGGGGGCGTGGGCGGCCGCGAACACCGGGGAGCTGTTTTTT
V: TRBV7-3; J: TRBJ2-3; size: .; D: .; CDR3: CASSPLPSTDTQYF; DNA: TGTGCCAGCAGCCCCCTCCCCTCCACAGATACGCAGTATTTT
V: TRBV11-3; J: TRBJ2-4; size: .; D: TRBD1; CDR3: CASSHRGQNIQYF; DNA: TGTGCCAGCAGCCACAGGGGGCAGAACATTCAGTACTTC
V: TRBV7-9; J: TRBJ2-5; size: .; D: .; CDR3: CASSNPHTQETQYF; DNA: TGTGCCAGCAGTAACCCACATACCCAAGAGACCCAGTACTTC
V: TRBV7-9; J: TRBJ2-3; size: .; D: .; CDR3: CASSLPGADTQYF; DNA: TGTGCCAGCAGCTTACCGGGAGCAGATACGCAGTATTTT
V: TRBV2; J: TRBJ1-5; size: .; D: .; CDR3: CASSEWTESNQPQHF; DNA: TGTGCCAGCAGTGAGTGGACAGAAAGCAATCAGCCCCAGCATTTT
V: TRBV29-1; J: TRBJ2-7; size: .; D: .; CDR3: CSVADIGPYEQYF; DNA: TGCAGCGTGGCAGACATTGGGCCCTACGAGCAGTACTTC
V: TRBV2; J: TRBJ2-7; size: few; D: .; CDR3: CASHRGDMDEQYF; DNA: TGTGCCAGCCATCGGGGGGACATGGACGAGCAGTACTTC
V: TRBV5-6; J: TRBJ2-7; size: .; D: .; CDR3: CASSLLRASYEQYF; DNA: TGTGCCAGCAGCTTGTTGCGGGCCTCCTACGAGCAGTACTTC
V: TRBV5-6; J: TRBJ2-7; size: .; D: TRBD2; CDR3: CASSKRERYEQYF; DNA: TGTGCCAGCAGCAAGCGGGAGCGTTACGAGCAGTACTTC
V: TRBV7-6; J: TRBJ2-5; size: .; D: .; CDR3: CASSPLVEETQYF; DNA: TGTGCCAGCAGCCCACTCGTCGAAGAGACCCAGTACTTC
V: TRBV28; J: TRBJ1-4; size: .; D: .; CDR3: CASSLPQGNEKLFF; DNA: TGTGCCAGCAGTTTACCACAGGGTAATGAAAAACTGTTTTTT
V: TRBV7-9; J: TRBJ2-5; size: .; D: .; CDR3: CASGSELRETQYF; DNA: TGTGCCAGCGGGTCGGAGTTAAGGGAGACCCAGTACTTC
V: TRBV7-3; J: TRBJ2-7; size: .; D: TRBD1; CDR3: CASSPSGSVRDRGPYYEQYF; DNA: TGTGCCAGCAGCCCCTCCGGTTCAGTACGGGACAGGGGTCCTTACTACGAGCAGTACTTC
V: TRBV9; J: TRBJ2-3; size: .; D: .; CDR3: CASSTSRGYTDTQYF; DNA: TGTGCCAGCAGCACTTCGAGGGGGTACACAGATACGCAGTATTTT
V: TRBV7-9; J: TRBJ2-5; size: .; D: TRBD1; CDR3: CASSTIGQGFQETQYF; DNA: TGTGCCAGCAGCACAATAGGACAGGGCTTCCAAGAGACCCAGTACTTC
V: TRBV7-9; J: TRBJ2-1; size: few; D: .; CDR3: CASSSTLGRGSNEQFF; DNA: TGTGCCAGCAGCTCCACCCTCGGGCGGGGTAGCAATGAGCAGTTCTTC
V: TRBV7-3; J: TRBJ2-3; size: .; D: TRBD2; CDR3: CASSSPSGGDTQYF; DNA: TGTGCCAGCAGCTCCCCCTCGGGGGGAGATACGCAGTATTTT
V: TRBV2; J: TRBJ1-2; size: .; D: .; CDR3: CASAPGRGYGYTF; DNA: TGTGCCAGCGCCCCAGGGAGGGGCTATGGCTACACCTTC
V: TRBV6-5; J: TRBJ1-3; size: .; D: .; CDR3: CASTWTGGNTIYF; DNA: TGTGCCAGCACCTGGACTGGGGGAAACACCATATATTTT
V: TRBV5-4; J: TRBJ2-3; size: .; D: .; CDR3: CASSRGGAPDTQYF; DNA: TGTGCCAGCAGCCGGGGCGGGGCTCCAGATACGCAGTATTTT
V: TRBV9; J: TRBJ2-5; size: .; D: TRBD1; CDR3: CASSSRGQETQYF; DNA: TGTGCCAGCAGCTCCAGGGGGCAAGAGACCCAGTACTTC
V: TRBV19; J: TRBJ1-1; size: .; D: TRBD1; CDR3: CASNGRGYAEAFF; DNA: TGTGCCAGTAATGGCAGGGGGTATGCTGAAGCTTTCTTT